What follows are 27 T cell receptor beta chains derived from one specimen sequenced in a study of OX40 agonist ivuxolimab in advanced cancers. Here immunoSEQ multiplex PCR was the method, and the copy in TCRdb shows in-frame clones only, minus some. Of approximately 65,000 clones listed, around 90% were seen once; the top ten hold around 1.1%. This material consisted of CD4+ or CD8+ T cells sorted from blood, taken in a trial of the OX40 agonist ivuxolimab. The receptor set was obtained from an adult with an advanced solid tumor such as melanoma, head and neck, liver or kidney cancer.

This clone has just one count. The chain combines TRBV6-6 with TRBJ1-2; maybe TRBD1 (6 bases). The germline CDR1 and CDR2 sequences are MNHNY and SVGAGI (reference sequence). V gave up 2 bases and J gave up 2 bases, with 15 bases separating them. This CDR3 region has 16 residues. The CDR3 spells CASSYPVTDRNYGYTF. The CDR3 DNA is TGTGCCAGCAGTTACCCGGTTACCGACAGGAACTATGGCTACACCTTC.

This chain uses TRBV12-1 with TRBJ2-7. TRBV12-1 is tagged as a pseudogene. The CDR3 is made up of 17 amino acids. In nucleotides, the CDR3 is TGTGCCAGCAGCACAACGACGTCCCTACTGCCCACCTACGAGCAGTACTTC. It encodes CASSTTTSLLPTYEQYF.

This clone was counted only a few times. The gene calls are TRBV10-3 and TRBJ2-2; perhaps D is TRBD1 or TRBD2 (5 bases each). V was cut by 5 bases and J by 1 base, with 8 bases left in between. Germline loops: CDR1 ENHRY, CDR2 SYGVKD. The CDR3 is 14 residues long. CDR3 sequence reads: CAISRDLNTGELFF. The CDR3 DNA is TGTGCCATCAGTCGGGACCTGAACACCGGGGAGCTGTTTTTT.

V is TRBV6-5 and J is TRBJ1-2, with D possibly matching TRBD1 (5 bases). Germline-derived CDR1 and CDR2 are MNHEY and SVGAGI. The CDR3 is 12 amino acids. V lost 5 bases and J lost 3, with 7 bases in between. As DNA, the CDR3 is TGTGCCAGCAGTCAGGGACACTATGGCTACACCTTC. The encoded protein is CASSQGHYGYTF.

J is TRBJ2-5 and V is TRBV5-1; D unresolved. Germline CDR1 reads SGHRS; CDR2 reads YFSETQ. This CDR3 has 14 amino acids. Trimming removed 2 bases at V and 0 bases at J, with 8 bases between. For the CDR3, the DNA is TGCGCCAGCAGCTTTACCCAGGACCAAGAGACCCAGTACTTC. Protein: CASSFTQDQETQYF.

This clone appeared once. V and J are TRBV5-5 and TRBJ1-1; tentatively, D is TRBD1 (5 bases). V was cut by 4 bases and J by 5 bases, with 15 bases left in between. Germline V gene sequence: CDR1 SGHKS, CDR2 YYEKEE (reference sequence). The CDR3 is made up of 14 amino acids. CDR3 in DNA: TGTGCCAGCAGCCCCAGTGGAAGGGGAACTGAAGCTTTCTTT. It translates to CASSPSGRGTEAFF. Looking up the rest from reference TRBV5-5 and TRBJ1-1 gives the full variable domain: DAGVTQSPTHLIKTRGQQVTLRCSPISGHKSVSWYQQVLGQGPQFIFQYYEKEERGRGNFPDRFSARQFPNYSSELNVNALLLGDSALYLCASSPSGRGTEAFFGQGTRLTVV.

This chain connects TRBV7-8 to TRBJ1-1; possible D gene TRBD1, 6 bases. This CDR3 is built from 14 residues. The ends were cut back, 2 bases at V and 4 bases at J, with 11 bases in the middle. CDR1 and CDR2 (germline): SGHVS, FQNEAQ. The CDR3 reads CASSLRGLGTEAFF. The CDR3 nucleotides read TGTGCCAGCAGCTTAAGGGGGTTGGGCACTGAAGCTTTCTTT.

The chain couples TRBV10-3 to TRBJ1-3, with TRBD1 identical over 10 bases. The CDR3 consists of 15 residues. The J segment lost 2 bases and the V segment lost 5 bases, leaving 3 bases of the junction unmatched. CDR1 is ENHRY, CDR2 SYGVKD, per germline. The CDR3 DNA sequence: TGTGCCATCAGTCCCGGGACAGGGGCTGGAAACACCATATATTTT. Protein sequence: CAISPGTGAGNTIYF.

This rearrangement joins TRBV5-4 to TRBJ2-7, with 8 bases aligning to TRBD1. The length of the CDR3 is 16 residues. Germline-derived CDR1 and CDR2 are SGHNT and YYREEE (reference sequence). V lost 2 bases to trimming and J lost 0 bases; unmatched junction nucleotides: 7. The DNA for the CDR3 is TGTGCCAGCAGCTTCCCGGGACAGGCCTCCTCCTACGAGCAGTACTTC. Its translation is CASSFPGQASSYEQYF.

This clone came up once. The chain couples TRBV7-8 to TRBJ2-5, with TRBD2 identical over 12 bases. J gave up 2 bases and V 3 bases, and 4 bases lay outside the gene matches. Germline assignment: CDR1 SGHVS and CDR2 FQNEAQ. The CDR3 has 16 amino acids. CDR3 sequence (DNA): TGTGCCAGCAGCTTCGGACTAGCGGGAAATCAAGAGACCCAGTACTTC. Amino acid sequence: CASSFGLAGNQETQYF.

The V gene is TRBV11-2, the J gene TRBJ1-6; D remains unclear. This CDR3 is built from 13 residues. Germline V lookup: CDR1 SGHAT, CDR2 FQNNGV. The V gene lost 0 bases and the J gene lost 6 bases, with 3 bases spanning the gap. The CDR3 region is CASSLDLNSPLHF. DNA for the CDR3: TGTGCCAGCAGCTTAGACCTTAATTCACCCCTCCACTTT.

The gene calls are TRBV10-1 and TRBJ2-7; no definite D call. The CDR3 covers 11 residues. CDR1 WNHNN and CDR2 SYGVQD come from the germline V gene (reference sequence). Trimming shortened V by 3 bases and J by 3 bases, and 3 bases separated the two germline ends. CDR3 sequence reads: CASSDDYEQYF. The CDR3 DNA is TGCGCCAGCAGTGATGACTACGAGCAGTACTTC.

V is TRBV5-1 and J is TRBJ2-7; 12 bases are shared with TRBD2. The germline CDR1 and CDR2 sequences are SGHRS and YFSETQ. The CDR3 is 15 residues long. V was clipped by 3 bases and J by 7 bases; unmatched bases: 8. The CDR3 nucleotides are TGCGCCAGCAGCTGGTCTAGCGGGGGGGCAGGAGAGCAGTACTTC. Protein sequence: CASSWSSGGAGEQYF.

The chain has TRBV5-6 and TRBJ2-7; D may be TRBD1 (5 bases). Trimming removed 1 base from V and 3 bases from J, with 11 bases in between. CDR1 is SGHDT, CDR2 YYEEEE, per germline. CDR3 length equals 14 residues. The CDR3 DNA follows: TGTGCCAGCAGCTTGCCCCTGACAGACTACGAGCAGTACTTC. It specifies CASSLPLTDYEQYF.

J is TRBJ2-4 and V is TRBV11-3; 8 bases line up with TRBD1. J was trimmed by 7 bases and V by 4 bases; bases with no gene match: 6. The CDR3 extends over 14 amino acids. In germline, CDR1 is SGHNT, CDR2 YENEEA. The CDR3 DNA sequence: TGTGCCAGCAGCTCATCCGGACAGGGTAACATTCAGTACTTC. It translates to CASSSSGQGNIQYF.

This sequence joins TRBV2 and TRBJ1-5; D gene ambiguous. The V end was cut by 0 bases, the J end by 4 bases, with 7 bases between. The CDR3 runs to 14 residues. The germline V gene encodes CDR1 SNHLY and CDR2 FYNNEI. In DNA form, the CDR3 reads TGTGCCAGCAGTGAAGCCAGCAGAAATCAGCCCCAGCATTTT. This codes for CASSEASRNQPQHF. The variable domain in full, with the rest retrieved from reference TRBV2 and TRBJ1-5, is EPEVTQTPSHQVTQMGQEVILRCVPISNHLYFYWYRQILGQKVEFLVSFYNNEISEKSEIFDDQFSVERPDGSNFTLKIRSTKLEDSAMYFCASSEASRNQPQHFGDGTRLSIL.

The chain recombines TRBV6-1 with TRBJ2-7; 10 bases agree with TRBD2. V was pared by 4 bases and J by 0 bases, with 3 bases of the junction left unmatched. CDR1 is MNHNS and CDR2 is SASEGT in the germline V gene. The CDR3 consists of 15 residues. Written as DNA, the CDR3 is TGTGCCAGCAGTGGTAGCGGGGGGTCCTCCTACGAGCAGTACTTC. It yields the protein CASSGSGGSSYEQYF.

This clone appeared once. This sequence joins TRBV7-2 and TRBJ2-7, with 8 bases fitting TRBD2. This CDR3 is built from 14 residues. V shed 2 bases, J shed 4 bases, and the junction held 4 bases outside the gene matches. From germline, CDR1 is SGHTA and CDR2 FQGNSA. CDR3 amino acids: CASSLSGGRYEQYF. The DNA of the CDR3 is TGTGCCAGCAGCTTAAGCGGGGGCCGTTACGAGCAGTACTTC. Combining the CDR3 with reference TRBV7-2 and TRBJ2-7 gives the whole variable domain GAGVSQSPSNKVTEKGKDVELRCDPISGHTALYWYRQSLGQGLEFLIYFQGNSAPDKSGLPSDRFSAERTGGSVSTLTIQRTQQEDSAVYLCASSLSGGRYEQYFGPGTRLTVT.

This chain joins TRBV7-2 and TRBJ2-5, with D tentatively TRBD2 (7 bases). Trimming took 2 bases from V and 5 from J, leaving 18 bases between them. The CDR3 is 16 amino acids. The germline gives CDR1 SGHTA, CDR2 FQGNSA. CDR3 nucleotides: TGTGCCAGCAGCTTATGGGGGGGCCTGCCCCAGGAGACCCAGTACTTC. It is translated as CASSLWGGLPQETQYF.

The chain combines TRBV6-5 with TRBJ1-5; TRBD1 aligns across 9 bases. The CDR3 contains 15 residues. The ends lost 5 bases at V and 7 bases at J; junction bases unmatched: 9. Per germline, CDR1 MNHEY and CDR2 SVGAGI. The CDR3 DNA reads as TGTGCCAGCAGTGGGGGACAGGGAGGGGGACAGCCCCAGCATTTT. Residues: CASSGGQGGGQPQHF.

A word on this clone: A read error may produce the germline difference seen at one junction end. The rearrangement uses TRBV6-6 and TRBJ2-4; no definite D call. Germline V gives CDR1 MNHNY, CDR2 SVGAGI (reference sequence). There are 11 residues in the CDR3. CDR3 bases: TGTGCCAGCAGTTCCGATACCGTCTGGGACTTC. Protein product: CASSSDTVWDF.

In its sample, this clone was seen once. The rearrangement links TRBV6-1 to TRBJ2-5; maybe TRBD1 (6 bases). Germline V gene data show CDR1 as MNHNS and CDR2 as SASEGT. The CDR3 runs 13 residues. The V and J ends lost 2 bases and 6 bases respectively, with 10 bases between them. The CDR3: CASSETDRKTQYF. The CDR3, as DNA: TGTGCCAGCAGTGAAACAGACAGGAAGACCCAGTACTTC.

The rearrangement links TRBV2 to TRBJ2-2, with D unresolved. Germline CDR1 reads SNHLY; CDR2 reads FYNNEI. This CDR3 is built from 14 residues. V was trimmed by 10 bases and J by 2 bases, leaving 14 bases between them. CDR3 amino acids: CATRADLNTGELFF. The CDR3 DNA follows: TGTGCCACAAGGGCAGACCTTAACACCGGGGAGCTGTTTTTT. Using reference TRBV2 and TRBJ2-2 for the parts outside the CDR3, the full variable domain is EPEVTQTPSHQVTQMGQEVILRCVPISNHLYFYWYRQILGQKVEFLVSFYNNEISEKSEIFDDQFSVERPDGSNFTLKIRSTKLEDSAMYFCATRADLNTGELFFGEGSRLTVL.

This clone was seen a single time. The V gene is TRBV5-6, the J gene TRBJ1-4; no clear D gene. This CDR3 has 14 residues. Germline V gene data show CDR1 as SGHDT and CDR2 as YYEEEE. V was shortened by 2 bases and J by 4 bases, with 9 bases between the two germline ends. CDR3 DNA sequence: TGTGCCAGCAGCTTAACGGGTAATAATGAAAAACTGTTTTTT. Its protein is CASSLTGNNEKLFF.

This chain joins TRBV7-9 and TRBJ1-4, with D uncertain. CDR3 length: 14 residues. V was trimmed by 2 bases and J by 5 bases, leaving 9 bases between them. Per germline, CDR1 SEHNR and CDR2 FQNEAQ (reference sequence). The CDR3, as DNA: TGTGCCAGCAGCTTAATGTCCGGAAATGAAAAACTGTTTTTT. It translates to CASSLMSGNEKLFF.

This clone has more than one count but fewer than ten. This rearrangement joins TRBV4-1 to TRBJ1-5, with 7 bases lining up with TRBD1. Germline loops: CDR1 MGHRA, CDR2 YSYEKL. The V gene end was trimmed by 5 bases and the J gene end by 5 bases; junction bases not matched to a gene: 9. This CDR3 spans 15 amino acids. The CDR3 region is CASSTRQGRDQPQHF. The CDR3 DNA reads as TGCGCCAGCAGCACCCGACAGGGTCGGGATCAGCCCCAGCATTTT.

The chain is built from TRBV2 and TRBJ2-5, with TRBD1 matching 7 bases. After removal of 6 bases from V and 7 bases from J, the junction contained 8 bases not matched to a gene. The germline CDR1 and CDR2 sequences are SNHLY and FYNNEI. The CDR3 has 13 residues. CDR3 protein: CASRAGQAATQYF. CDR3 nucleotide sequence: TGTGCCAGCAGAGCAGGACAGGCGGCGACCCAGTACTTC. Filled out from reference TRBV2 and TRBJ2-5, the complete variable domain reads EPEVTQTPSHQVTQMGQEVILRCVPISNHLYFYWYRQILGQKVEFLVSFYNNEISEKSEIFDDQFSVERPDGSNFTLKIRSTKLEDSAMYFCASRAGQAATQYFGPGTRLLVL.